This entry is about one T cell receptor (beta chain). This sample stems from a study of shared clonotypes between healthy human individuals. V was trimmed by 0 bases and J by 0 bases, leaving 13 bases between them. Per germline, CDR1 LGHNA and CDR2 YSLEER. The CDR3 has 17 residues. Profiled with immunoSEQ multiplex PCR; TCRdb holds only in-frame clones, not every one. The data contain some 1,600,000 clones, 98% of them singletons. This TCR was sampled from a man aged 25-45 years in good health. The V gene is TRBV4-3, the J gene TRBJ2-3; perhaps D is TRBD1 or TRBD2 (6 bases each). Sequenced input: naive CD4+ T cells sorted from blood. Subset meaning: CD45RA+ positively selected. The CDR3 nucleotides are TGCGCCAGCAGCCAAGATCTTGGAGGGGGTAGCACAGATACGCAGTATTTT. Translated: CASSQDLGGGSTDTQYF.